This T cell receptor beta chain stems from a study of blood T cell repertoires in COVID-19 (dated by TCRdb to about 2020). About the full investigation: Samples from collaborators originated in the United States, Italy and Spain and spanned both the acute and convalescent phases of COVID-19. The samples were drawn from the first 160 participants of the ongoing ImmuneRACE study and from 1,254 subjects provided by 6 global collaborators. The prospective study material was composed of cDNA or gDNA derived from T cells, B-cell-depleted T cells, or PBMCs. Where available, HLA class I and class II types were taken from metadata supplied by the sample provider and were not determined by assay-based typing. Sample metadata almost always included a de-identified subject ID, COVID-19 status, age in years and sex. The dataset comprised deeply sampled blood TCRbeta repertoires from subjects exposed to, actively infected with, or recovered from COVID-19. The repertoires were made available in a free public database intended to serve as a resource for research on the immune response to SARS-CoV-2.

Each collaborating institution followed its own protocols to collect whole blood in K2EDTA tubes. For TCRbeta analysis, collaborators shipped samples as frozen whole blood, isolated PBMCs, or DNA extracted from either of those sample types. What the research found in general, with its limitations: How much clinical and demographic metadata was included differed by source and by participant, and the metadata was provided uncurated.

The immunoSEQ Assay, a bias-controlled multiplex PCR, was used to amplify TCRbeta CDR3 regions from genomic DNA. As for how the authors treated the data: Nucleated cell counts per sample were estimated from amplification of reference gene primers within the assay. To quantify the absolute abundance of each unique TCRbeta CDR3 rearrangement, sequence reads were collapsed and filtered. Productive Simpson clonality was computed per sample as the square root of Simpson's diversity index over productive rearrangements. The source is immuneACCESS, and TCRdb retained only in-frame sequences with V and J called. Part of the clones is not carried over; for the studies checked, unresolved V genes explain less than half of this, and the remainder is unexplained. V, J and clone size reflect that table, while D and trimming were determined from the DNA. Present in this sample are about 150,000 clones, more than 65% of which were seen just once. Nearly 10% of the sample is taken by the ten largest.

CDR1 and CDR2 are drawn from the germline V gene: LGHNA, YSLEER. Measured from the cysteine to the phenylalanine, the CDR3 is 18 residues long. The entry retains the CDR3 DNA only, 54 bases that are in frame from base 1. This clone came up once. Its specific antigen is unknown. At one end, the junction sequence differs from germline, possibly due to a read error. Here the chain combines TRBV4-3 and TRBJ2-6, with 8 junctional bases fitting TRBD2. Material: peripheral blood. This sequence originates from a woman aged 45-60 years with acute or convalescent COVID-19. The CDR3 protein sequence reads: CASSPGSAGGSWANVLTF. The sequenced DNA is TGCGCCAGCAGCCCAGGCAGTGCGGGAGGCTCTTGGGCCAACGTCCTGACTTTC.